This T cell receptor (beta chain) was retrieved from a study of OX40 agonist ivuxolimab in advanced cancers. Study background: Those enrolled were 70% to 85% male, with a mean age of 60 years and ages from about 20 to 90.

The cohort excluded patients with autoimmune disease history or systemic immunosuppression. The CDR3 loop spans 15 amino acids. Clones were sequenced by immunoSEQ multiplex PCR, and TCRdb holds only the in-frame ones, with some missing. The sample contains about 110,000 clones, roughly nine tenths of which appear only once. The TCR comes from an adult with an advanced solid tumor such as melanoma, head and neck, liver or kidney cancer. This material consisted of CD4+ or CD8+ T cells sorted from blood, taken in a trial of the OX40 agonist ivuxolimab. The chain links TRBV12-2 to TRBJ1-4; TRBD1 was called by the table and not checked on the DNA. TRBV12-2 is a pseudogene locus. The CDR3 region has the DNA TGTGCAAGTCGCCTGCGGACAGGGCTTAATGAAAAACTGTTTTTT. This translates into CASRLRTGLNEKLFF.